Following are 9 T cell receptor beta chains from one sample sequenced in a study of neurological immune-mediated disorders. TCRdb fed the 5' RACE reads into MiXCR, producing one record per CDR3 protein. This sample has tens of thousands of distinct CDR3 sequences, with under 20% found just once. Material: PBMCs. The receptor set was obtained from a middle-aged woman in good health.

The J gene is TRBJ2-1, the V gene TRBV7-3; TRBD2 agrees at 12 bases. Trimming cost V 4 bases and J 9 bases; bases outside gene matches: 7. The CDR3 consists of 15 residues. Germline CDR1 is SGHTA and CDR2 is FQGTGA. The CDR3 region has the DNA TGTGCCAGCAGCTGGGCTAGCGGGGGGGGCAGTGAGCAGTTCTTC. Residues: CASSWASGGGSEQFF. Variable domain in full (rest from reference TRBV7-3 and TRBJ2-1): GAGVSQTPSNKVTEKGKYVELRCDPISGHTALYWYRQSLGQGPEFLIYFQGTGAADDSGLPNDRFFAVRPEGSVSTLKIQRTERGDSAVYLCASSWASGGGSEQFFGPGTRLTVL.

Remarks on this clonotype: This sequence may be a read error, since a much larger clone differs from it by one base. The CDR3 loop is CASSSRAPGVYTDTQYF. CDR3 bases: TGTGCCAGCAGCTCCCGGGCCCCCGGCGTTTACACAGATACGCAGTATTTT. The rearrangement uses TRBV3-1 and TRBJ2-3; no reliable D call. CDR3 length: 17 residues. Trimming took off 5 bases at V and 2 bases at J, with 20 bases between the two ends. Germline CDR1 reads LGHDT; CDR2 reads YNNKEL (reference sequence).

The sample holds many counts of this clonotype. The chain is built from TRBV20-1 and TRBJ2-5; D ambiguous. Per the germline V gene, CDR1 is DFQATT and CDR2 is SNEGSKA (reference sequence). CDR3 length: 11 amino acids. Trimming stripped 7 bases from V and 2 bases from J, with 8 bases between. CDR3 sequence (DNA): TGCAGTGGTTCCATACAAGAGACCCAGTACTTC. It translates to CSGSIQETQYF.

In its sample, this clonotype was seen many times. The chain joins TRBV12-3 or TRBV12-4 to TRBJ1-4; D is perhaps TRBD1 (6 bases). With 6 bases removed from V and 5 bases from J, the gap between germline ends came to 13 bases. The CDR3 is made up of 14 amino acids. This CDR3 is CASRSQGLNEKLFF. The DNA for the CDR3 is TGTGCCAGCAGGTCACAGGGACTCAATGAAAAACTGTTTTTT.

In its sample, this clonotype was seen many times. The chain carries TRBV29-1 and TRBJ1-2; 8 positions match TRBD1. The CDR3 has 12 residues. The trim removed 6 bases at V and 3 bases at J, leaving 3 bases unmatched. The germline V gene has CDR1 SQVTM and CDR2 ANQGSEA. This CDR3 is CSVVDRDYGYTF. CDR3 nucleotide sequence: TGCAGCGTAGTGGACAGGGACTATGGCTACACCTTC. Looking up the rest from reference TRBV29-1 and TRBJ1-2 gives the full variable domain: SAVISQKPSRDICQRGTSLTIQCQVDSQVTMMFWYRQQPGQSLTLIATANQGSEATYESGFVIDKFPISRPNLTFSTLTVSNMSPEDSSIYLCSVVDRDYGYTFGSGTRLTVV.

This clonotype has a count of ten or more. The gene calls are TRBV20-1 and TRBJ1-4; TRBD1 is a possible D gene (5 bases). This CDR3 is 15 amino acids long. The V and J ends lost 0 bases and 5 bases respectively, with 13 bases between them. Germline assignment: CDR1 DFQATT and CDR2 SNEGSKA (reference sequence). The DNA for the CDR3 is TGCAGTGCTAGAGATCGGGGCAGGGAGAATGAAAAACTGTTTTTT. Its translation is CSARDRGRENEKLFF.

This clonotype was picked up many times. The J gene is TRBJ1-6, the V gene TRBV12-3 or TRBV12-4; 8 positions agree with TRBD1. With 4 bases clipped from V and 6 bases from J, the junction kept 5 bases outside the gene matches. The CDR3 extends over 15 amino acids. CDR3 sequence reads: CASSSRTGSNSPLHF. CDR3 DNA: TGTGCCAGCAGTTCCCGGACAGGGAGTAATTCACCCCTCCACTTT.

This clonotype was detected ten times or more. This rearrangement joins TRBV6-2 or TRBV6-3 to TRBJ2-7, with D possibly being TRBD1 or TRBD2 (5 bases each). The ends were cut back, 5 bases at V and 3 bases at J, with 14 bases in the middle. Germline lookup yields CDR1 MNHEY and CDR2 SVGEGT. The CDR3 runs to 14 residues. The CDR3 nucleotides are TGTGCCAGCAGTGGTCACCGGGACGGCTACGAGCAGTACGTC. This sequence encodes CASSGHRDGYEQYV.

This rearrangement joins TRBV7-9 to TRBJ2-5; D remains unclear. CDR3 size: 11 residues. Trimming removed 2 bases from V and 5 bases from J, with 3 bases in between. Germline-derived CDR1 and CDR2 are SEHNR and FQNEAQ (reference sequence). The CDR3 loop reads CASSLLETQYF. In DNA, the CDR3 is TGTGCCAGCAGCTTACTCGAGACCCAGTACTTC.